These 25 T cell receptor beta chains came from one sample sequenced in a study of somatic mutations in cytotoxic T cells in rheumatoid arthritis. TCRdb's copy holds only in-frame clones and misses some; the assay was immunoSEQ multiplex PCR. The table has 1,400 to 1,500 clones, roughly 87% seen once. The sequenced material came from CD8+ T cells sorted from blood. The receptors were gathered from a woman aged 70-85 years with rheumatoid arthritis.

The table lists this clone with a count of one. V and J are TRBV10-2 and TRBJ1-5, with 7 bases fitting TRBD1. The J segment lost 6 bases and the V segment lost 4 bases, leaving 3 bases of the junction unmatched. Germline loops: CDR1 WSHSY, CDR2 SAAADI. The CDR3 has 13 amino acids. The CDR3 DNA is TGCGCCAGCAGTGGACAGGGCCCTCAGCCCCAGCATTTT. This gives the protein CASSGQGPQPQHF.

As to this clone: It is likely a read error: a sequence one base away is far more abundant. The chain employs TRBV6-1 and TRBJ1-5, with D possibly being TRBD1 (6 bases). This CDR3 is built from 13 residues. Per the germline V gene, CDR1 is MNHNS and CDR2 is SASEGT. CDR3 sequence reads: CGVGAENHQPQHF. The CDR3 bases are TGCGGGGTGGGGGCCGAAAACCATCAGCCCCAGCATTTT.

This clone showed up just a few times. The chain links TRBV18 to TRBJ2-7, with D uncertain. V lost 5 bases and J 4 bases, leaving 12 bases between the germline ends. The CDR3 covers 13 residues. The V gene's germline CDR1 is KGHSH and CDR2 LQKENI. The CDR3 sequence is CASSSLSLYEQYF. As DNA, the CDR3 is TGTGCCAGCTCATCCCTCAGTCTGTACGAGCAGTACTTC.

V and J are TRBV21-1 and TRBJ2-5; TRBD2 is taken as the D call from the table, unchecked against the DNA. The J call is doubtful: the DNA matches TRBJ2-7 better. TRBV21-1 has pseudogene status. The CDR3 has 18 amino acids. CDR3 residues: CASSKAGLAGGSSYEQYF. CDR3 nucleotide sequence: TGTGCCAGCAGCAAAGCGGGACTAGCGGGGGGGAGCTCCTACGAGCAGTACTTC.

There are a few counts of this clone. The V gene is TRBV30, the J gene TRBJ1-1; 7 nucleotides agree with TRBD1. Unmatched junction bases numbered 8, after V lost 3 bases and J lost 7 bases. From germline, CDR1 is GTSNPN and CDR2 SVGIG (reference sequence). This CDR3 contains 13 residues. This chain's CDR3 is CAWRSGQASEAFF. In DNA, the CDR3 is TGTGCCTGGAGATCTGGACAGGCGAGTGAAGCTTTCTTT.

The chain couples TRBV10-1 to TRBJ2-1; D is possibly TRBD2 (5 bases). The ends were cut back, 7 bases at V and 0 bases at J, with 13 bases in the middle. The CDR3 sequence is 15 residues long. The germline V gene has CDR1 WNHNN and CDR2 SYGVQD (reference sequence). The CDR3 DNA reads as TGCGCCAGCACGTGGGAGTGGGGCTCCTACAATGAGCAGTTCTTC. It specifies CASTWEWGSYNEQFF.

The chain carries TRBV7-2 and TRBJ2-1; possible D gene TRBD2, 6 bases. CDR3 length: 16 amino acids. Germline CDR1 SGHTA, CDR2 FQGNSA. V lost 1 base to trimming and J lost 4 bases, with 14 bases between them. DNA of the CDR3: TGTGCCAGCAGCTTAGAGGGTAGCGGCCCTTACAATGAGCAGTTCTTC. Translation gives CASSLEGSGPYNEQFF. Full variable domain (rest looked up from reference TRBV7-2 and TRBJ2-1): GAGVSQSPSNKVTEKGKDVELRCDPISGHTALYWYRQSLGQGLEFLIYFQGNSAPDKSGLPSDRFSAERTGGSVSTLTIQRTQQEDSAVYLCASSLEGSGPYNEQFFGPGTRLTVL.

This chain links TRBV11-2 with TRBJ2-3; possibly TRBD2 for D (6 bases). CDR3 length equals 17 residues. Germline V gene sequence: CDR1 SGHAT, CDR2 FQNNGV. Trimming removed 5 bases from V and 2 bases from J, with 20 bases in between. The CDR3 loop is CASSDVPRTTTTDTQYF. The CDR3, as DNA: TGTGCCAGCAGCGACGTCCCCCGGACTACTACCACAGATACGCAGTATTTT.

The gene calls are TRBV2 and TRBJ2-7, with D maybe TRBD1 (6 bases). The CDR3 runs 15 residues. Per the germline V gene, CDR1 is SNHLY and CDR2 is FYNNEI. V lost 6 bases, J lost 3 bases, and 18 bases lay in between. CDR3 region: CASREWGPSDYEQYF. Here the CDR3 DNA reads TGTGCCAGCAGGGAGTGGGGGCCCTCGGACTACGAGCAGTACTTC.

Written as DNA, the CDR3 is TGTGCCAGCAGTCCTCTTCGGGGGAGGGCCAACGTCCTGACTTTC. This sequence encodes CASSPLRGRANVLTF. This chain joins TRBV27 and TRBJ2-6, with a tentative D call TRBD2 (6 bases). The CDR3 is 15 residues long. Looked up from germline, CDR1 is MNHEY and CDR2 is SMNVEV (reference sequence). Trimming stripped 5 bases from V and 5 bases from J, with 13 bases between.

This clone has a handful of counts. The V call is TRBV9, the J call TRBJ2-1; 11 bases are shared with TRBD2. The length of the CDR3 is 16 residues. The ends lost 2 bases at V and 3 bases at J; junction bases unmatched: 4. Germline CDR1 reads SGDLS; CDR2 reads YYNGEE. The CDR3 here is CASSVPSGGNYNEQFF. Written as DNA, the CDR3 is TGTGCCAGCAGCGTCCCTAGCGGGGGGAACTACAATGAGCAGTTCTTC. The full variable domain, its missing parts supplied by reference TRBV9 and TRBJ2-1, is DSGVTQTPKHLITATGQRVTLRCSPRSGDLSVYWYQQSLDQGLQFLIQYYNGEERAKGNILERFSAQQFPDLHSELNLSSLELGDSALYFCASSVPSGGNYNEQFFGPGTRLTVL.

The V call is TRBV5-8, the J call TRBJ1-4, with a weak D call TRBD1 (5 bases). This CDR3 is 17 amino acids long. The V gene's germline CDR1 is SGHTS and CDR2 YDEGEE. The V gene lost 4 bases and the J gene lost 7 bases, with 23 bases spanning the gap. CDR3: CASSRGVRPSAAEKLFF. The DNA of the CDR3 is TGTGCCAGCAGCCGGGGGGTCCGGCCGAGCGCGGCTGAAAAACTGTTTTTT.

The chain links TRBV16 to TRBJ1-1, with TRBD1 as a possible D gene (6 bases). The germline gives CDR1 KGHSY, CDR2 FQNENV. The CDR3 is 16 amino acids. Trimming removed 2 bases at V and 7 bases at J, with 20 bases between. CDR3 residues: CASSQAPRTASNEAFF. In DNA form, the CDR3 reads TGTGCCAGCAGCCAAGCGCCGAGGACAGCCTCAAATGAAGCTTTCTTT.

This clone was seen just once. J is TRBJ1-5 and V is TRBV12-5, with unresolved D. Germline V gene lookup returns CDR1 LGHNT and CDR2 FRNRAP. The CDR3 has 15 amino acids. Trimming took 6 bases from V and 3 from J, leaving 15 bases between them. For the CDR3, the DNA is TGTGCTAGTGGCAATGGCGGGGAGCACAATCAGCCCCAGCATTTT. It specifies CASGNGGEHNQPQHF.

The chain is built from TRBV19 and TRBJ2-1, with 8 bases identical to TRBD1. The germline gives CDR1 LNHDA, CDR2 SQIVND (reference sequence). The CDR3 spans 16 residues. The junction had 8 bases not matched to a gene; V was cut back by 5 bases and J by 2 bases. CDR3 in amino acids: CASSASGGMAYNEQFF. Here the CDR3 DNA reads TGTGCCAGTAGTGCCTCAGGGGGCATGGCCTACAATGAGCAGTTCTTC.

This clone was counted between two and nine times. V is TRBV4-1 and J is TRBJ2-7; 10 nucleotides agree with TRBD1. CDR3 length equals 13 residues. V was pared by 4 bases and J by 4 bases, with 1 base of the junction left unmatched. The germline CDR1 and CDR2 sequences are MGHRA and YSYEKL. For the CDR3, the DNA is TGCGCCAGCAGCCCGGACAGGGGGTACGAGCAGTACTTC. Translating it yields CASSPDRGYEQYF.

In nucleotides, the CDR3 is TGTGCCAGCAGTTTGGCGGCCGGAACCTACGAGCAGTACTTC. Protein product: CASSLAAGTYEQYF. The chain has TRBV27 and TRBJ2-7, with D hard to call. Germline loops: CDR1 MNHEY, CDR2 SMNVEV (reference sequence). V dropped 3 bases and J dropped 2 bases, with 11 bases sitting between them. CDR3 length: 14 amino acids.

The chain combines TRBV18 with TRBJ2-3; 7 bases match TRBD2. The germline V gene has CDR1 KGHSH and CDR2 LQKENI. The junction had 8 bases not matched to a gene; V was cut back by 3 bases and J by 2 bases. This CDR3 comprises 16 residues. CDR3 sequence (DNA): TGTGCCAGCTCACCCCGGGGGAGGGGACCCACAGATACGCAGTATTTT. It specifies CASSPRGRGPTDTQYF.

The rearrangement links TRBV27 to TRBJ2-7, with D perhaps matching TRBD1 (5 bases). There are 12 residues in the CDR3. V lost 6 bases to trimming and J lost 3 bases, with 9 bases between them. From germline, CDR1 is MNHEY and CDR2 SMNVEV (reference sequence). The CDR3 region is CASSRTGYEQYF. The CDR3 DNA reads TGTGCCAGCAGCAGAACAGGCTACGAGCAGTACTTC.

The chain has TRBV27 and TRBJ1-1; a possible D gene is TRBD1 (5 bases). V shed 5 bases and J shed 0 bases, with 10 bases lying between them. This CDR3 region has 14 residues. Germline V gene data show CDR1 as MNHEY and CDR2 as SMNVEV (reference sequence). This CDR3 reads CASSAGRLNTEAFF. The CDR3, as DNA: TGTGCCAGCAGTGCGGGACGGTTGAACACTGAAGCTTTCTTT.

The chain combines TRBV27 with TRBJ1-5; 7 nucleotides agree with TRBD1. The length of the CDR3 is 14 residues. The V segment lost 2 bases and the J segment 5 bases; nucleotides outside the gene matches: 3. The germline gives CDR1 MNHEY, CDR2 SMNVEV (reference sequence). The CDR3 DNA sequence: TGTGCCAGCAGTTTAACCAGGGGGGATCAGCCCCAGCATTTT. It is translated as CASSLTRGDQPQHF.

The CDR3 coding sequence is TGTGCCAGCAGCACCAATAGCGGGGGTAGCGTAAATACGCAGTATTTT. This codes for CASSTNSGGSVNTQYF. This chain connects TRBV7-3 to TRBJ2-3; 9 nucleotides match TRBD2. CDR3 length: 16 amino acids. Germline V gives CDR1 SGHTA, CDR2 FQGTGA. V shed 5 bases and J 7 bases; nucleotides not matched to a gene: 13. The variable domain in full, completed from reference TRBV7-3 and TRBJ2-3, reads GAGVSQTPSNKVTEKGKYVELRCDPISGHTALYWYRQSLGQGPEFLIYFQGTGAADDSGLPNDRFFAVRPEGSVSTLKIQRTERGDSAVYLCASSTNSGGSVNTQYFGPGTRLTVL.

The gene calls are TRBV4-1 and TRBJ2-7; the match to TRBD1 covers 12 bases. V shed 4 bases and J 3 bases; nucleotides not matched to a gene: 16. The CDR3 has 19 amino acids. The germline gives CDR1 MGHRA, CDR2 YSYEKL. This chain's CDR3 is CASSPEPGQGATGLYEQYF. The CDR3 DNA is TGCGCCAGCAGCCCAGAACCGGGACAGGGGGCCACCGGCCTCTACGAGCAGTACTTC.

This clone was observed a few times. V usage is TRBV5-1 and J usage is TRBJ1-3; TRBD1 matches 7 bases. Trimming at V came to 3 bases and at J to 4 bases, leaving 10 bases not matched to a gene. CDR1 and CDR2 (germline): SGHRS, YFSETQ. This CDR3 has 16 amino acids. The DNA for the CDR3 is TGCGCCAGCAGCTCAGCGGCAGGGGGATCCGGAAACACCATATATTTT. The encoded protein is CASSSAAGGSGNTIYF.

This clone was seen a handful of times. The rearrangement joins TRBV4-1 to TRBJ2-7; possibly TRBD1 for D (6 bases). CDR3 size: 15 residues. Germline CDR1 MGHRA, CDR2 YSYEKL. V was cut by 0 bases and J by 3 bases, with 12 bases left in between. The CDR3 coding sequence is TGCGCCAGCAGCCAAGAGAACAGGGAGCACTACGAGCAGTACTTC. It is translated as CASSQENREHYEQYF.